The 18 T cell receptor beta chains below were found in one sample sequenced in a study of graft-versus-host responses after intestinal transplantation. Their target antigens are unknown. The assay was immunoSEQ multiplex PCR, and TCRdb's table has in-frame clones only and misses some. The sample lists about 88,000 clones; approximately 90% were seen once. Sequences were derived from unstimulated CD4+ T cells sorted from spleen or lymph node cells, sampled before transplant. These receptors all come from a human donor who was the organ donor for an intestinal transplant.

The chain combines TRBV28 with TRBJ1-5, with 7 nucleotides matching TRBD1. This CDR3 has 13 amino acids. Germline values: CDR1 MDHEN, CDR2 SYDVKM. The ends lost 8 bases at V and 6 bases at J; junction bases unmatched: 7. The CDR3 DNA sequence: TGTGCCAGCCTCCAGGGGGGAGGTCAGCCCCAGCATTTT. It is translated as CASLQGGGQPQHF.

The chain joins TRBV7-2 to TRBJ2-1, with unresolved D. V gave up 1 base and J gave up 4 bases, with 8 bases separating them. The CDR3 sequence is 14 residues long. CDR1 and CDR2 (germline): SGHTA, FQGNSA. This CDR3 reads CASSLGFSYNEQFF. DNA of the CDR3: TGTGCCAGCAGCTTAGGTTTTTCGTACAATGAGCAGTTCTTC.

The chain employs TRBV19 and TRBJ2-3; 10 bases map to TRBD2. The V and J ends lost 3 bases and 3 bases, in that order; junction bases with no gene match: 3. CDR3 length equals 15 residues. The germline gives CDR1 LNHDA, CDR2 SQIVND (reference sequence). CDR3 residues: CASSMLAGVTDTQYF. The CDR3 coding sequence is TGTGCCAGTAGTATGCTAGCGGGAGTGACAGATACGCAGTATTTT.

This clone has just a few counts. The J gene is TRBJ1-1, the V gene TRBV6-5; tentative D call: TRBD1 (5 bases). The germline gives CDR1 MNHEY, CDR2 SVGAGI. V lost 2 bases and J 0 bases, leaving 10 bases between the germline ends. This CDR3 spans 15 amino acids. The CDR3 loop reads CASSYDNRLNTEAFF. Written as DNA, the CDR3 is TGTGCCAGCAGTTACGATAACAGGCTGAACACTGAAGCTTTCTTT.

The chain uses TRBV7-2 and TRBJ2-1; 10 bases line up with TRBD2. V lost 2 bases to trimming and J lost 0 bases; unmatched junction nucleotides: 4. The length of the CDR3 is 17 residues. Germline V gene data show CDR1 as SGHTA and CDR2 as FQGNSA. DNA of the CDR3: TGTGCCAGCAGCTTACAGTCTAGCGGGAGCTCCTACAATGAGCAGTTCTTC. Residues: CASSLQSSGSSYNEQFF.

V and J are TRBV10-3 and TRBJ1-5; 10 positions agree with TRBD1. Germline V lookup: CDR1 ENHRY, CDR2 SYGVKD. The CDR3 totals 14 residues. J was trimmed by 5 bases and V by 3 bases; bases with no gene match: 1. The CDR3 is CAISEDRGHQPQHF. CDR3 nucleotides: TGTGCCATCAGTGAAGACAGGGGGCATCAGCCCCAGCATTTT.

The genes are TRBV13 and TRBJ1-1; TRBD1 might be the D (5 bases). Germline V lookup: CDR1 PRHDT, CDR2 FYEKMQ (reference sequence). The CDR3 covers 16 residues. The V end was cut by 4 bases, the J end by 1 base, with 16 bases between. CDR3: CASSSRWGTENTEAFF. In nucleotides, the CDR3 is TGTGCCAGCAGCTCGAGGTGGGGGACTGAGAACACTGAAGCTTTCTTT.

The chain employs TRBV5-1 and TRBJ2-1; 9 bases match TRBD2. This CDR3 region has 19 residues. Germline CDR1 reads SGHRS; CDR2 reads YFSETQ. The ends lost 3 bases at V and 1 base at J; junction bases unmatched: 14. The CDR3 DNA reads TGCGCCAGCAGCTATACCAGGGGGATTAGCGGGAGATCCTACAATGAGCAGTTCTTC. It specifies CASSYTRGISGRSYNEQFF.

This CDR3 is CASSEGQYTGELFF. The CDR3 DNA is TGTGCCAGTAGTGAAGGACAGTACACCGGGGAGCTGTTTTTT. This sequence joins TRBV19 and TRBJ2-2, with TRBD1 as a possible D gene (6 bases). The V and J ends lost 5 bases and 3 bases respectively, with 10 bases between them. The CDR3 has 14 amino acids. Looked up from germline, CDR1 is LNHDA and CDR2 is SQIVND (reference sequence).

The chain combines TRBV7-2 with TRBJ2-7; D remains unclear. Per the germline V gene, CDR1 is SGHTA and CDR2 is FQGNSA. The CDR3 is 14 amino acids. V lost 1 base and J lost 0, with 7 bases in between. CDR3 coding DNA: TGTGCCAGCAGCTTAGACTTTTTCTCCTACGAGCAGTACTTC. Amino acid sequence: CASSLDFFSYEQYF. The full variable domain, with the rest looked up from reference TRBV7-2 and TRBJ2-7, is GAGVSQSPSNKVTEKGKDVELRCDPISGHTALYWYRQSLGQGLEFLIYFQGNSAPDKSGLPSDRFSAERTGGSVSTLTIQRTQQEDSAVYLCASSLDFFSYEQYFGPGTRLTVT.

CDR3 loop: CASSPKRDYGYTF. CDR3 nucleotides: TGTGCCAGCTCACCAAAGAGAGACTATGGCTACACCTTC. This chain uses TRBV18 with TRBJ1-2; D remains unclear. The germline V gene encodes CDR1 KGHSH and CDR2 LQKENI. The CDR3 is made up of 13 amino acids. The germline V and J ends were trimmed by 2 bases and 3 bases, with 7 bases remaining between them.

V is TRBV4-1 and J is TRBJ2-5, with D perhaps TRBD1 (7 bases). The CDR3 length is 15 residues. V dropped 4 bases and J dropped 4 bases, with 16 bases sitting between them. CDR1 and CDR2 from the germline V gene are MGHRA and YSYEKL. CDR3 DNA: TGCGCCAGCAGCCTGGGCAGGGGGGCAAGAGAGACCCAGTACTTC. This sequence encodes CASSLGRGARETQYF.

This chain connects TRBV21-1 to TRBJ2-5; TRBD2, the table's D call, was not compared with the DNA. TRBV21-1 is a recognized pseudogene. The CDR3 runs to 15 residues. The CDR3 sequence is CASSKAEADRGTQYF. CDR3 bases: TGTGCCAGCAGCAAAGCTGAAGCGGACCGAGGGACCCAGTACTTC.

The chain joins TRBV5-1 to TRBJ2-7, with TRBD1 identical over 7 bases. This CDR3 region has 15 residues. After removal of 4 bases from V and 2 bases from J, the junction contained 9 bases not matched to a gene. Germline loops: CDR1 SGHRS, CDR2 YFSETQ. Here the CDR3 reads CASSPTWDSPYEQYF. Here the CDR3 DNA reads TGCGCCAGCAGCCCAACCTGGGACAGCCCCTACGAGCAGTACTTC.

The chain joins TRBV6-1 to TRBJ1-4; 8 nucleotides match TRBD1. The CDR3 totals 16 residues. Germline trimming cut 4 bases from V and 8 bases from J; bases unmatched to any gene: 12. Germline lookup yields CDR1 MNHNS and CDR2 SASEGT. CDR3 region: CASSGRLGQGEEKLFF. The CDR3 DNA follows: TGTGCCAGCAGTGGGCGCCTAGGACAGGGTGAGGAAAAACTGTTTTTT.

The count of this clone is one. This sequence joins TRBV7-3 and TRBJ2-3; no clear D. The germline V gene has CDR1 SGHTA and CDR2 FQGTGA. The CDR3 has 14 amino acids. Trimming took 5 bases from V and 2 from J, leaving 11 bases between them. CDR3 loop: CASSLRLVTDTQYF. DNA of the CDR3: TGTGCCAGCAGCCTGAGACTGGTCACAGATACGCAGTATTTT.

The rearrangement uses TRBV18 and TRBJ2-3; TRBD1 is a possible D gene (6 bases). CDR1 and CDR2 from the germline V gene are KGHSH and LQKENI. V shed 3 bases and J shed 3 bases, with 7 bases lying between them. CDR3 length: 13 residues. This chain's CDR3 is CASSPQGTDTQYF. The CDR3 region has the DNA TGTGCCAGCTCACCCCAGGGGACAGATACGCAGTATTTT. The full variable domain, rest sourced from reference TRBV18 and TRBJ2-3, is NAGVMQNPRHLVRRRGQEARLRCSPMKGHSHVYWYRQLPEEGLKFMVYLQKENIIDESGMPKERFSAEFPKEGPSILRIQQVVRGDSAAYFCASSPQGTDTQYFGPGTRLTVL.

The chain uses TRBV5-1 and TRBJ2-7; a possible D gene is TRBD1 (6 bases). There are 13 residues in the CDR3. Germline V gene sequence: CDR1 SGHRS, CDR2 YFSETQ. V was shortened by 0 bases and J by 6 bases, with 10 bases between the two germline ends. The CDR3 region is CASSLGQAGEQYF. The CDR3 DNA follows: TGCGCCAGCAGCTTGGGACAGGCCGGCGAGCAGTACTTC.